This T cell receptor (beta chain) is drawn from a study of blood T cell repertoires in COVID-19. Study information: Sites across the United States, Italy and Spain contributed samples from acute and convalescent COVID-19. In each case, the material was cDNA or gDNA derived from T cells, B-cell-depleted T cells, or PBMCs.

In the source study's methods: Estimates of nucleated cell counts were drawn from the amplification of reference gene primers. Sequencing was performed with immunoSEQ multiplex PCR; in TCRdb, only in-frame clones are kept and a portion is missing. V and J calls and clone size follow that table, whereas D and trimming were derived from the DNA. The repertoire holds under 80,000 clones, with around 85% as singletons. Sequencing input: peripheral blood. The receptor was isolated from a human donor in a cohort sampled during active COVID-19.

CDR3 coding DNA: TGTGCCAGCAGCCCCGGTGGGACAGCGTTCTATGGCTACACCTTC. Protein: CASSPGGTAFYGYTF. The chain employs TRBV5-4 and TRBJ1-2, with 7 bases fitting TRBD1. V trimming: 4 bases; J trimming: 4 bases; junction bases outside the gene matches: 10. CDR3 length equals 15 residues. In germline, CDR1 is SGHNT, CDR2 YYREEE (reference sequence). The whole variable domain, remainder taken from reference TRBV5-4 and TRBJ1-2, is ETGVTQSPTHLIKTRGQQVTLRCSSQSGHNTVSWYQQALGQGPQFIFQYYREEENGRGNFPPRFSGLQFPNYSSELNVNALELDDSALYLCASSPGGTAFYGYTFGSGTRLTVV.